Each of the 26 T cell receptor beta chains below was sequenced from the same sample in a study of beta chain features in type 1 diabetes. The isolated RNA, all of it, was reverse transcribed, so expressed TCRB transcripts were what got sequenced. Measured with immunoSEQ multiplex PCR; TCRdb has only the in-frame clones, and not every one. This sample has 450,000 or so clones, with roughly 11% found just once. The sample was naive CD4+ T cells from blood. The receptors derive from a woman under 30 in good health.

This clone has a handful of counts. The rearrangement uses TRBV7-6 and TRBJ2-2; D ambiguous. Germline V gene data show CDR1 as SGHVS and CDR2 as FNYEAQ. The CDR3 contains 14 residues. Trimming left V 1 base short and J 0 bases short, with 3 bases between. The CDR3 here is CASSLGTNTGELFF. The CDR3 region has the DNA TGTGCCAGCAGCTTAGGGACGAACACCGGGGAGCTGTTTTTT. The variable domain in full, with the rest retrieved from reference TRBV7-6 and TRBJ2-2, is GAGVSQSPRYKVTKRGQDVALRCDPISGHVSLYWYRQALGQGPEFLTYFNYEAQQDKSGLPNDRFSAERPEGSISTLTIQRTEQRDSAMYRCASSLGTNTGELFFGEGSRLTVL.

A few counts support this clone. V and J are TRBV4-2 and TRBJ2-5, with a weak D call TRBD1 (6 bases). CDR3 size: 15 residues. V was cut by 4 bases and J by 1 base, with 13 bases left in between. Germline-derived CDR1 and CDR2 are LGHNA and YNFKEQ. The CDR3 reads CASSRARTAQETQYF. The DNA for the CDR3 is TGTGCCAGCAGCCGAGCCAGGACAGCCCAAGAGACCCAGTACTTC.

CDR3 DNA: TGTGCCAGCAGCTTAACCCCGACTAGCGGGGGCGGCATTCAGTACTTC. The encoded protein is CASSLTPTSGGGIQYF. The chain is built from TRBV7-2 and TRBJ2-4; TRBD2 agrees at 12 bases. The CDR3 consists of 16 residues. Germline assignment: CDR1 SGHTA and CDR2 FQGNSA. V dropped 2 bases and J dropped 9; count of bases not matched to a gene: 8.

There are a few counts of this clone. A junction end diverges from the germline sequence, so it may reflect a read error. This chain links TRBV4-2 with TRBJ2-1; TRBD1 is a possible D gene (6 bases). CDR3 size: 15 residues. Germline values: CDR1 LGHNA, CDR2 YNFKEQ. The CDR3 DNA is TGTGCCAGCAGCAAAGACGGACAGAGTGCGGATGAGCAGTTCTTC. This translates into CASSKDGQSADEQFF.

This clone showed up just a few times. This chain uses TRBV2 with TRBJ2-5; D remains unclear. CDR1 is SNHLY, CDR2 FYNNEI, per germline. V was trimmed by 7 bases and J by 5 bases, leaving 8 bases between them. This CDR3 is built from 11 residues. The CDR3 sequence is CASTFVETQYF. The CDR3 DNA reads as TGTGCCAGCACCTTCGTGGAGACCCAGTACTTC.

The chain recombines TRBV11-2 with TRBJ2-1; either TRBD1 or TRBD2 may fit D (5 bases each). The CDR3 covers 15 residues. Trimming cost V 1 base and J 4 bases, with 11 bases left between them. Germline V gene sequence: CDR1 SGHAT, CDR2 FQNNGV. CDR3 DNA sequence: TGTGCCAGCAGCTTAGGACCGGGACGGTACAATGAGCAGTTCTTC. It specifies CASSLGPGRYNEQFF.

This clone was seen only a few times. The chain combines TRBV4-3 with TRBJ2-3; D unresolved. The CDR3 consists of 14 residues. Trimming took 0 bases from V and 3 from J, leaving 7 bases between them. Germline CDR1 is LGHNA and CDR2 is YSLEER. The CDR3 sequence is CASSQDLRTDTQYF. Here the CDR3 DNA reads TGCGCCAGCAGCCAAGATCTTCGGACAGATACGCAGTATTTT.

Only a few counts were recorded for this clone. The V gene is TRBV19, the J gene TRBJ2-7; D is undetermined. V dropped 9 bases and J dropped 3 bases, with 15 bases sitting between them. Germline values: CDR1 LNHDA, CDR2 SQIVND (reference sequence). The CDR3 length is 13 residues. CDR3 DNA sequence: TGTGCCAGAGTAGTACGATGGGGCTACGAGCAGTACGTC. It translates to CARVVRWGYEQYV.

The chain uses TRBV9 and TRBJ2-7; D may match TRBD1 or TRBD2 (5 bases each). The germline V and J ends were trimmed by 3 bases and 4 bases, with 17 bases remaining between them. The CDR3 totals 15 residues. Per the germline V gene, CDR1 is SGDLS and CDR2 is YYNGEE. The CDR3 DNA reads as TGTGCCAGCAGCGAGGGTTCTTTGGGGGTTTACGAGCAGTACTTC. Protein: CASSEGSLGVYEQYF. Full variable domain (rest looked up from reference TRBV9 and TRBJ2-7): DSGVTQTPKHLITATGQRVTLRCSPRSGDLSVYWYQQSLDQGLQFLIQYYNGEERAKGNILERFSAQQFPDLHSELNLSSLELGDSALYFCASSEGSLGVYEQYFGPGTRLTVT.

V is TRBV2 and J is TRBJ2-2, with D possibly being TRBD1 (5 bases). Germline CDR1 reads SNHLY; CDR2 reads FYNNEI. CDR3 length: 14 amino acids. V lost 7 bases to trimming and J lost 1 base, with 10 bases between them. For the CDR3, the DNA is TGTGCCAGCAACCGACAGCTGAACACCGGGGAGCTGTTTTTT. It codes for CASNRQLNTGELFF. The variable domain in full, completed from reference TRBV2 and TRBJ2-2, reads EPEVTQTPSHQVTQMGQEVILRCVPISNHLYFYWYRQILGQKVEFLVSFYNNEISEKSEIFDDQFSVERPDGSNFTLKIRSTKLEDSAMYFCASNRQLNTGELFFGEGSRLTVL.

This chain links TRBV5-1 with TRBJ1-2, with 8 positions matching TRBD1. Trimming cost V 2 bases and J 4 bases; bases outside gene matches: 7. Per germline, CDR1 SGHRS and CDR2 YFSETQ. This CDR3 region has 15 residues. DNA of the CDR3: TGCGCCAGCAGCTTAGGGGACAGGCAAGGCTATGGCTACACCTTC. It yields the protein CASSLGDRQGYGYTF.

The chain couples TRBV7-9 to TRBJ2-1, with D uncertain. The CDR3 length is 13 residues. Trimming took off 3 bases at V and 9 bases at J, with 12 bases between the two ends. The germline CDR1 and CDR2 sequences are SEHNR and FQNEAQ (reference sequence). Written as DNA, the CDR3 is TGTGCCAGCAGCTTGGTGTTAGGTGGTGAGCAGTTCTTC. Protein product: CASSLVLGGEQFF.

The CDR3 sequence: CASSAGYQPQHF. DNA for the CDR3: TGTGCCAGTAGTGCAGGATATCAGCCCCAGCATTTT. This sequence joins TRBV19 and TRBJ1-5; D gene unclear. The V end lost 5 bases, the J end lost 5 bases, and 7 bases lay between the germline ends. The CDR3 is 12 amino acids. The germline V gene encodes CDR1 LNHDA and CDR2 SQIVND (reference sequence). The full variable domain, with the rest looked up from reference TRBV19 and TRBJ1-5, is DGGITQSPKYLFRKEGQNVTLSCEQNLNHDAMYWYRQDPGQGLRLIYYSQIVNDFQKGDIAEGYSVSREKKESFPLTVTSAQKNPTAFYLCASSAGYQPQHFGDGTRLSIL.

This clone has more than one count but fewer than ten. V is TRBV2 and J is TRBJ2-6; D possibly corresponds to TRBD2 (5 bases). Looked up from germline, CDR1 is SNHLY and CDR2 is FYNNEI. CDR3 length: 19 amino acids. Trimming stripped 0 bases from V and 0 bases from J, with 15 bases between. Here the CDR3 reads CASSEAARLPSSGANVLTF. Here the CDR3 DNA reads TGTGCCAGCAGTGAAGCCGCTAGACTACCGAGCTCTGGGGCCAACGTCCTGACTTTC.

V gene TRBV19 combines with J gene TRBJ1-1; no reliable D call. Germline loops: CDR1 LNHDA, CDR2 SQIVND (reference sequence). The germline V and J ends were trimmed by 1 base and 1 base, with 13 bases remaining between them. The CDR3 is 16 amino acids. The CDR3, as DNA: TGTGCCAGTAGTATAGGTCTCACTGACCCGAACACTGAAGCTTTCTTT. This sequence encodes CASSIGLTDPNTEAFF.

The chain joins TRBV4-3 to TRBJ1-2, with 7 bases aligning to TRBD1. This CDR3 is built from 16 residues. The germline gives CDR1 LGHNA, CDR2 YSLEER. Germline trimming cut 4 bases from V and 4 bases from J; bases unmatched to any gene: 12. The CDR3 reads CASSPRSTGRGYGYTF. The CDR3, as DNA: TGCGCCAGCAGCCCCCGATCGACAGGGAGGGGCTATGGCTACACCTTC.

This clone was counted a single time. The chain combines TRBV9 with TRBJ2-7, with a weak D call TRBD2 (7 bases). Trimming pared 0 bases from V and 6 bases from J, leaving 16 bases between. Germline V gene data show CDR1 as SGDLS and CDR2 as YYNGEE. The CDR3 spans 15 residues. The CDR3 DNA reads TGTGCCAGCAGCGTAGGAGCCCCTCGGGGGGCCGAGCAGTACTTC. This gives the protein CASSVGAPRGAEQYF. The whole variable domain, filled in from reference TRBV9 and TRBJ2-7, reads DSGVTQTPKHLITATGQRVTLRCSPRSGDLSVYWYQQSLDQGLQFLIQYYNGEERAKGNILERFSAQQFPDLHSELNLSSLELGDSALYFCASSVGAPRGAEQYFGPGTRLTVT.

The chain links TRBV7-9 to TRBJ2-7; D remains ambiguous. V lost 5 bases and J 6 bases, leaving 8 bases between the germline ends. This CDR3 comprises 11 residues. Germline values: CDR1 SEHNR, CDR2 FQNEAQ (reference sequence). The chain's CDR3 is CASSALGEQYF. The CDR3 nucleotides read TGTGCCAGCAGCGCTTTGGGCGAGCAGTACTTC.

The table lists this clone with a few counts. The J gene is TRBJ2-7, the V gene TRBV6-6; D gene uncertain. The CDR3 loop spans 14 amino acids. CDR1 MNHNY and CDR2 SVGAGI come from the germline V gene (reference sequence). Trimming took off 0 bases at V and 3 bases at J, with 9 bases between the two ends. In DNA, the CDR3 is TGTGCCAGCAGTTACTCACCAGGCCACTACGAGCAGTACTTC. Translation gives CASSYSPGHYEQYF.

This clone was seen only a few times. V is TRBV5-4 and J is TRBJ2-2; D possibly matches TRBD1 or TRBD2 (5 bases each). CDR3 length: 15 amino acids. V lost 2 bases to trimming and J lost 0 bases, with 8 bases between them. Germline V gene lookup returns CDR1 SGHNT and CDR2 YYREEE (reference sequence). The CDR3 DNA sequence: TGTGCCAGCAGCTTTGGGACGGCGAACACCGGGGAGCTGTTTTTT. Amino acids: CASSFGTANTGELFF.

V usage is TRBV7-9 and J usage is TRBJ2-1; D may be TRBD1 (6 bases). The germline gives CDR1 SEHNR, CDR2 FQNEAQ (reference sequence). The length of the CDR3 is 14 residues. Trimming cost V 0 bases and J 8 bases, with 11 bases left between them. CDR3: CASSLAGQFDEQFF. The CDR3 DNA reads TGTGCCAGCAGCTTAGCCGGACAGTTCGATGAGCAGTTCTTC. The whole variable domain, filled in from reference TRBV7-9 and TRBJ2-1, reads DTGVSQNPRHKITKRGQNVTFRCDPISEHNRLYWYRQTLGQGPEFLTYFQNEAQLEKSRLLSDRFSAERPKGSFSTLEIQRTEQGDSAMYLCASSLAGQFDEQFFGPGTRLTVL.

The chain links TRBV7-2 to TRBJ2-7, with a tentative D call TRBD1 (6 bases). V was pared by 5 bases and J by 0 bases, with 11 bases between. CDR3 length: 14 residues. The germline V gene has CDR1 SGHTA and CDR2 FQGNSA. CDR3 sequence (DNA): TGTGCCAGCAGCCGACAGGCCCCCTCCTACGAGCAGTACTTC. As protein: CASSRQAPSYEQYF.

This clone was seen a few times. The gene calls are TRBV4-3 and TRBJ1-4; D possibly corresponds to TRBD1 (5 bases). From germline, CDR1 is LGHNA and CDR2 YSLEER. V shed 0 bases and J shed 5 bases, with 13 bases lying between them. The CDR3 extends over 16 amino acids. CDR3 residues: CASSQEIRASNEKLFF. The CDR3 DNA reads as TGCGCCAGCAGCCAAGAGATCAGGGCTAGCAATGAAAAACTGTTTTTT.

This clone occurred many times. The J gene is TRBJ2-7, the V gene TRBV29-1, with D unresolved. Per germline, CDR1 SQVTM and CDR2 ANQGSEA. The CDR3 totals 13 residues. Trimming removed 3 bases at V and 0 bases at J, with 9 bases between. The CDR3 spells CSVEKGNSYEQYF. The CDR3, as DNA: TGCAGCGTTGAGAAAGGAAACTCCTACGAGCAGTACTTC.

This clone was seen only a few times. The chain employs TRBV5-4 and TRBJ2-3; D is uncertain. In germline, CDR1 is SGHNT, CDR2 YYREEE (reference sequence). The CDR3 is made up of 16 amino acids. V lost 0 bases to trimming and J lost 1 base, with 12 bases between them. CDR3 DNA: TGTGCCAGCAGCTTGGGTTTAAGGGTGGGCACAGATACGCAGTATTTT. It codes for CASSLGLRVGTDTQYF. The variable domain in full, completed from reference TRBV5-4 and TRBJ2-3, reads ETGVTQSPTHLIKTRGQQVTLRCSSQSGHNTVSWYQQALGQGPQFIFQYYREEENGRGNFPPRFSGLQFPNYSSELNVNALELDDSALYLCASSLGLRVGTDTQYFGPGTRLTVL.

This clone was seen a few times. This sequence joins TRBV30 and TRBJ1-5, with TRBD1 identical over 8 bases. Germline lookup yields CDR1 GTSNPN and CDR2 SVGIG (reference sequence). V was clipped by 3 bases and J by 3 bases; unmatched bases: 1. This CDR3 has 13 residues. The CDR3 sequence: CAWRDRDNQPQHF. CDR3 nucleotides: TGTGCCTGGAGGGACAGGGACAATCAGCCCCAGCATTTT.